This TCR beta chain came from a study of T cells expressing NK-cell markers. Overall study: Source material for TCR beta repertoires consisted of sorted CD3+CD56+NKG2C+, CD3+CD56+NKG2C- and CD3+CD56-NKG2C+ T cells.

The CDR3 consists of 12 residues. Germline CDR1 is SQVTM and CDR2 is ANQGSEA. UMIs accompanied the 5'RACE template switching by which TCR beta cDNA was made. TCRdb re-called the 5' RACE reads; one entry per CDR3 protein, DNA not given. The sample data list roughly 350,000 distinct CDR3 sequences. A word on this clonotype: As yet, its antigen is unknown.

Study-level results: Dominant NKG2C+ clonotypes in five or six donors made up about 1.0-7.0% of CD8+ T cells. There were a handful of donors in whom these clonotypes also led the CD3+CD56-NKG2C+ fraction.

Input material: blood T cells: a sorted CD56 or NKG2C T cell subset, CD4+ or CD8+ T cells, or bulk PBMC T cells (not recorded which). The chain recombines TRBV29-1 with TRBJ2-3. This receptor was identified in a man aged 18 to 69 in good health. CDR3 sequence reads: CSVEAVTDTQYF.